The 9 T cell receptor beta chains reported below all come from one sample, sequenced in a study of T cells in Graves' hyperthyroidism and ophthalmopathy. The source material, RNA transcripts, was used to amplify TCR beta CDR3 regions. The HTBI primer set was used in a first-round RT-PCR of the TCR CDR3. TCRdb used MiXCR to reprocess the multiplex PCR reads, holding one entry per CDR3 protein. The profile covers 150,000 or so distinct CDR3 sequences, with around 20% appearing a single time and more than 65% taken by the ten largest. The sequenced sample consisted of blood. The source is a woman between 50 and 59 years old with Graves' hyperthyroidism that later progressed to Graves' ophthalmopathy.

V usage is TRBV7-8 and J usage is TRBJ1-2, with D possibly TRBD1 on 6 matching bases. The CDR3 covers 14 residues. The V end was cut by 6 bases, the J end by 6 bases, with 17 bases between. Germline CDR1 reads SGHVS; CDR2 reads FQNEAQ. CDR3 amino acids: CASSRGGFGDGYTF. The DNA of the CDR3 is TGTGCCAGCAGTCGAGGGGGTTTCGGCGATGGCTACACCTTC.

The rearrangement uses TRBV20-1 and TRBJ2-1; 9 bases agree with TRBD2. CDR1 and CDR2 (germline): DFQATT, SNEGSKA (reference sequence). The CDR3 has 15 residues. Trimming took 4 bases from V and 4 from J; bases not matched to a gene: 8. The CDR3 DNA follows: TGCAGTGCTATCCTTCGACTAGCGGATTACAATGAGCAGTTCTTC. This encodes CSAILRLADYNEQFF.

This clonotype was picked up many times. The gene calls are TRBV28 and TRBJ1-5; 8 positions match TRBD1. Germline V gives CDR1 MDHEN, CDR2 SYDVKM. The CDR3 totals 14 residues. Trimming cost V 4 bases and J 5 bases; bases outside gene matches: 4. The CDR3 protein is CASSSTGGYQPQHF. CDR3 nucleotide sequence: TGTGCCAGCAGTTCAACAGGGGGGTATCAGCCCCAGCATTTT.

The sample holds many counts of this clonotype. The chain couples TRBV7-2 to TRBJ2-1, with 8 positions matching TRBD2. Germline loops: CDR1 SGHTA, CDR2 FQGNSA. J was trimmed by 12 bases and V by 5 bases; bases with no gene match: 12. The CDR3 has 14 amino acids. The CDR3 nucleotides are TGTGCCAGCAGCCGGGGGGGGGCGGAGAGGGGGCAGTTCTTC. Translating it yields CASSRGGAERGQFF.

V gene TRBV28 combines with J gene TRBJ2-1, with TRBD2 matching over 9 bases. This CDR3 contains 13 residues. The V gene's germline CDR1 is MDHEN and CDR2 SYDVKM. V shed 6 bases, J shed 9 bases, and the junction held 6 bases outside the gene matches. CDR3 in amino acids: CASRLTSGGEQFF. The DNA of the CDR3 is TGTGCCAGCAGGTTGACTAGCGGAGGTGAGCAGTTCTTC.

The sample holds one count of this clonotype. This chain uses TRBV12-3 or TRBV12-4 with TRBJ1-1; D perhaps matches TRBD1 (6 bases). Trimming removed 6 bases at V and 4 bases at J, with 21 bases between. The length of the CDR3 is 16 residues. CDR3 sequence (DNA): TGTGCCAGCAGACCTCTGAGGGACACCGGTCGCACTGAAGCTTTCTTT. Translating gives CASRPLRDTGRTEAFF.

Many counts were recorded for this clonotype. The chain couples TRBV20-1 to TRBJ2-7; 7 bases align to TRBD2. From germline, CDR1 is DFQATT and CDR2 SNEGSKA (reference sequence). The CDR3 sequence is 15 residues long. J gave up 3 bases and V 3 bases, and 11 bases lay outside the gene matches. CDR3 DNA sequence: TGCAGTGCTAGGGAGGGCGGGGGATACTACTACGAGCAGTACTTC. It encodes CSAREGGGYYYEQYF.

This clonotype was detected many times. This sequence joins TRBV5-1 and TRBJ2-7; 9 bases map to TRBD2. The trim removed 3 bases at V and 3 bases at J, leaving 7 bases unmatched. Germline V gene sequence: CDR1 SGHRS, CDR2 YFSETQ. The CDR3 runs to 15 residues. CDR3 coding DNA: TGCGCCAGCAGCTCCTACGGACTAGCGAACTACGAGCAGTACTTC. This codes for CASSSYGLANYEQYF. Complete variable domain (other parts from reference TRBV5-1 and TRBJ2-7): KAGVTQTPRYLIKTRGQQVTLSCSPISGHRSVSWYQQTPGQGLQFLFEYFSETQRNKGNFPGRFSGRQFSNSRSEMNVSTLELGDSALYLCASSSYGLANYEQYFGPGTRLTVT.

The chain employs TRBV10-3 and TRBJ1-2; D is possibly TRBD1 (6 bases). Per germline, CDR1 ENHRY and CDR2 SYGVKD. V was cut by 3 bases and J by 8 bases, with 19 bases left in between. The CDR3 consists of 15 residues. The CDR3 sequence: CAISDLTGGLPGYTF. DNA of the CDR3: TGTGCCATCAGTGATCTCACTGGGGGCCTCCCCGGCTACACCTTC.